Each of the 14 T cell receptor beta chains below was sequenced from the same sample in a study of T cells after yellow fever vaccination. Using its own MiXCR run on the 5' RACE reads, TCRdb lists one record per CDR3 protein. The data hold 50,000 or so distinct CDR3 sequences, with less than 8.5% observed a single time. The input for sequencing was CD8+ T cells not binding an NS4B(214-222) dextramer, sorted from PBMCs, taken approximately 47 days after the first yellow fever vaccination. The receptor set was obtained from a man between 18 and 35 years old who received the YFV17D yellow fever vaccine.

This chain joins TRBV5-1 and TRBJ1-2, with a tentative D call TRBD1 (6 bases). In germline, CDR1 is SGHRS, CDR2 YFSETQ. There are 15 residues in the CDR3. Between the trimmed V and J ends, which lost 0 bases and 5 bases, there was a span of 14 bases. The CDR3 loop reads CASSLEGDYLYGYTF. CDR3 sequence (DNA): TGCGCCAGCAGCTTGGAGGGGGACTACTTGTATGGCTACACCTTC.

This clonotype was observed a single time. The chain has TRBV3-1 and TRBJ2-3; 11 bases match TRBD1. The CDR3 has 17 amino acids. CDR1 is LGHDT, CDR2 YNNKEL, per germline (reference sequence). V shed 10 bases, J shed 6 bases, and the junction held 18 bases outside the gene matches. CDR3 sequence (DNA): TGTGCCACCTGCCAGCAGATCGGGACAGGGGGAGCCGATACGCAGTATTTT. Its protein product is CATCQQIGTGGADTQYF.

The gene calls are TRBV4-3 and TRBJ2-5; D is possibly TRBD2 (5 bases). V was trimmed by 4 bases and J by 0 bases, leaving 12 bases between them. Germline V gene data show CDR1 as LGHNA and CDR2 as YSLEER. The CDR3 is 15 residues long. This CDR3 is CASSPFGDYQETQYF. Here the CDR3 DNA reads TGCGCCAGCAGCCCTTTCGGGGATTACCAAGAGACCCAGTACTTC.

This clonotype occurred many times. The chain couples TRBV6-2 or TRBV6-3 to TRBJ2-7, with 9 bases that match TRBD1. This CDR3 comprises 14 residues. CDR1 is MNHEY, CDR2 SVGEGT, per germline. V dropped 6 bases and J dropped 3; count of bases not matched to a gene: 6. Here the CDR3 reads CASRDRGWIYEQYV. DNA of the CDR3: TGTGCCAGCAGGGACAGGGGTTGGATCTACGAGCAGTACGTC.

The chain employs TRBV4-2 and TRBJ2-5; 7 bases are a match to TRBD1. The J segment lost 0 bases and the V segment lost 3 bases, leaving 4 bases of the junction unmatched. This CDR3 comprises 15 residues. Germline CDR1 and CDR2: LGHNA and YNFKEQ. The CDR3 nucleotides are TGTGCCAGCAGCCATGGAGACAGGGACCAAGAGACCCAGTACTTC. Its protein product is CASSHGDRDQETQYF.

The chain employs TRBV7-3 and TRBJ2-1, with 13 bases fitting TRBD2. The V gene end was trimmed by 5 bases and the J gene end by 10 bases; junction bases not matched to a gene: 8. CDR1 is SGHTA and CDR2 is FQGTGA in the germline V gene. There are 15 residues in the CDR3. In DNA form, the CDR3 reads TGTGCCAGCAGCCTTGGGACTAGCGGGGCCTGGGAGCAGTTCTTC. This codes for CASSLGTSGAWEQFF.

As for this clonotype: A much larger clone sits a single nucleotide away, making a read error possible. V and J are TRBV11-2 and TRBJ2-5; D may correspond to TRBD1 or TRBD2 (5 bases each). The CDR3 loop spans 15 amino acids. Trimming removed 1 base at V and 7 bases at J, with 16 bases between. CDR1 is SGHAT, CDR2 FQNNGV, per germline. CDR3 residues: CASSLVGGPHGTQYF. In DNA, the CDR3 is TGTGCCAGCAGCTTAGTTGGGGGTCCCCATGGGACCCAGTACTTC.

This chain links TRBV20-1 with TRBJ2-7, with D unresolved. This CDR3 region has 11 residues. The V end lost 6 bases, the J end lost 5 bases, and 11 bases lay between the germline ends. The germline CDR1 and CDR2 sequences are DFQATT and SNEGSKA (reference sequence). CDR3 nucleotides: TGCAGTGCCCGCGCACCCGACGAGCAGTACTTC. Protein sequence: CSARAPDEQYF.

The chain combines TRBV12-5 with TRBJ1-6; a weak D match, TRBD1 (6 bases). The CDR3 extends over 15 amino acids. The V end was cut by 0 bases, the J end by 8 bases, with 11 bases between. Germline CDR1 is LGHNT and CDR2 is FRNRAP. In nucleotides, the CDR3 is TGTGCTAGTGGTTTGGTCGCAGGGGAGGATTCACCCCTCCACTTT. As protein: CASGLVAGEDSPLHF.

This clonotype showed up many times. The gene calls are TRBV6-1 and TRBJ2-2; tentatively, D is TRBD1 (6 bases). V shed 8 bases and J shed 5 bases, with 15 bases lying between them. The CDR3 covers 14 residues. CDR1 is MNHNS, CDR2 SASEGT, per germline. This CDR3 is CASGAGEWTGELFF. As DNA, the CDR3 is TGTGCCAGCGGCGCAGGGGAATGGACCGGGGAGCTGTTTTTT.

The chain combines TRBV4-1 with TRBJ1-4, with D possibly TRBD1 on 6 matching bases. The germline gives CDR1 MGHRA, CDR2 YSYEKL. The CDR3 sequence is 16 residues long. Between the trimmed V and J ends, which lost 1 base and 10 bases, there was a span of 19 bases. CDR3 sequence reads: CASSQGPGGADGKLFF. CDR3 DNA: TGCGCCAGCAGCCAAGGACCCGGGGGCGCCGATGGAAAACTGTTTTTT.

This clonotype was counted between two and nine times. The chain is built from TRBV20-1 and TRBJ1-1; 7 bases fit TRBD1. The CDR3 contains 13 residues. Germline V CDR1 and CDR2: DFQATT, SNEGSKA (reference sequence). After removal of 8 bases from V and 1 base from J, the junction contained 7 bases not matched to a gene. CDR3 coding DNA: TGCAGTAATAAGGGGGCGGGGAACACTGAAGCTTTCTTT. It is translated as CSNKGAGNTEAFF.

This clonotype came up once. This sequence may be a read error, since a much larger clone differs from it by one base. V gene TRBV29-1 combines with J gene TRBJ2-7, with 9 positions matching TRBD2. The ends lost 4 bases at V and 3 bases at J; junction bases unmatched: 1. The CDR3 contains 12 residues. CDR1 is SQVTM, CDR2 ANQGSEA, per germline. Written as DNA, the CDR3 is TGCAGCGTTGGGACTAGCGACTACGAGCAGTACTTC. Encoded protein: CSVGTSDYEQYF.

A few counts support this clonotype. The rearrangement joins TRBV19 to TRBJ2-5; 9 bases line up with TRBD2. V lost 4 bases and J lost 2; bases outside the gene matches: 8. The germline V gene encodes CDR1 LNHDA and CDR2 SQIVND (reference sequence). The CDR3 has 16 amino acids. The chain's CDR3 is CASSTQLAGLQETQYF. The CDR3 DNA reads as TGTGCCAGTAGTACCCAACTAGCGGGCTTGCAAGAGACCCAGTACTTC.